A selection of T cell receptor beta chains follows, all from one sample in a study of PD-L1 blockade in urothelial cancer. Measured with immunoSEQ multiplex PCR; TCRdb has only the in-frame clones, and not every one. There are around 45,000 clones in the sample; 83% occur only once, and more than 12% lies in the top ten. Specimen: PBMCs, collected around atezolizumab (anti-PD-L1) treatment. These receptors were collected from a man aged 60-69 years with urothelial cancer. CDR3s include the opening cysteine and the closing phenylalanine or tryptophan. The D gene is left open where the match is weak. The size of a clone is reported for some rows only, either as once, few or many, or as a class for expanded clones.

j_gene,abundance,d_gene,v_gene,len,CDR3aa,CDR3nt
TRBJ2-3,.,TRBD1,TRBV2,15,CASMVPGQGMDTQYF,TGTGCCAGCATGGTTCCGGGACAGGGTATGGATACGCAGTATTTT
TRBJ2-7,.,TRBD1,TRBV25-1,14,CASSALRTGSEQYF,TGTGCCAGCAGCGCACTGCGGACAGGGAGCGAGCAGTACTTC
TRBJ1-6,few,.,TRBV13,12,CASSPDNSPLHF,TGTGCCAGCAGCCCCGATAATTCACCCCTCCACTTT
TRBJ1-5,.,.,TRBV4-2,14,CASSQGSSNQPQHF,TGTGCCAGCAGCCAAGGGAGTAGCAATCAGCCCCAGCATTTT
TRBJ2-3,.,.,TRBV5-4,17,CASSLDSTRRSTDTQYF,TGTGCCAGCAGCTTGGATTCGACAAGACGGAGCACAGATACGCAGTATTTT
TRBJ2-1,.,TRBD2,TRBV7-9,14,CASRGGGPNNEQFF,TGTGCCAGCAGGGGCGGGGGACCCAACAATGAGCAGTTCTTC
TRBJ2-5,.,.,TRBV28,15,CASSLQQPTQETQYF,TGTGCCAGCAGTTTACAACAGCCAACCCAAGAGACCCAGTACTTC
TRBJ2-5,.,TRBD1,TRBV14,17,CASSQDWDRARRETQYF,TGTGCCAGCAGCCAAGACTGGGACAGGGCAAGGAGGGAGACCCAGTACTTC
TRBJ2-3,.,TRBD2,TRBV27,16,CASSSAGGGGTDTQYF,TGTGCCAGCAGTTCCGCGGGGGGGGGCGGCACAGATACGCAGTATTTT
TRBJ2-7,.,.,TRBV6-5,14,CASSYSRGAYEQYF,TGTGCCAGCAGTTACAGCAGGGGGGCCTACGAGCAGTACTTC
TRBJ2-5,.,TRBD2,TRBV7-2,16,CASSLKASGGWETQYF,TGTGCCAGCAGCTTAAAAGCTAGCGGGGGGTGGGAGACCCAGTACTTC
TRBJ1-2,few,TRBD1,TRBV6-6,14,CASSKGQGALGYTF,TGTGCCAGCAGCAAGGGACAGGGGGCGCTTGGCTACACCTTC
TRBJ1-1,.,.,TRBV5-1,14,CASSSEQGRTEAFF,TGCGCCAGCAGCTCGGAACAGGGCCGGACTGAAGCTTTCTTT
TRBJ1-6,few,.,TRBV6-1,15,CASSDQGSGSSPLHF,TGTGCCAGCAGTGATCAGGGGTCAGGTAGTTCACCCCTCCACTTT
TRBJ2-7,few,.,TRBV5-1,14,CASSLAAGRDEQYF,TGCGCCAGCAGCTTGGCCGCCGGCCGGGACGAGCAGTACTTC
TRBJ1-1,.,TRBD1,TRBV30,14,CAWSKQGAWTEAFF,TGTGCCTGGAGTAAACAGGGGGCGTGGACTGAAGCTTTCTTT
TRBJ2-3,.,.,TRBV5-4,11,CASSLQDTQYF,TGTGCCAGCAGCTTGCAGGATACGCAGTATTTT
TRBJ2-4,once,TRBD1,TRBV18,14,CASSPRDRADIQYF,TGTGCCAGCTCACCTCGGGACAGGGCTGACATTCAGTACTTC
TRBJ2-2,once,TRBD1,TRBV7-9,12,CASSLGTGQRFF,TGTGCCAGCAGCTTAGGGACAGGGCAGCGGTTTTTT
TRBJ2-5,once,TRBD2,TRBV5-1,15,CASSLAGVVQETQYF,TGCGCCAGCAGTCTTGCGGGGGTTGTCCAAGAGACCCAGTACTTC
TRBJ1-6,.,.,TRBV7-9,12,CASSPPDSPLHF,TGTGCCAGCAGCCCCCCGGATTCACCCCTCCACTTT
TRBJ1-4,.,.,TRBV2,14,CASKSPRGNEKLFF,TGTGCCAGCAAGAGCCCACGGGGTAATGAAAAACTGTTTTTT
TRBJ2-1,.,.,TRBV12-2,12,CASRSRGLEQFF,TGTGCAAGTCGCTCTAGGGGGCTGGAGCAGTTCTTC
TRBJ1-2,.,TRBD1,TRBV6-5,15,CASSYSGGQADGYTF,TGTGCCAGCAGTTACTCAGGGGGACAGGCGGATGGCTACACCTTC
TRBJ2-5,.,TRBD2,TRBV5-1,16,CASSLGVGGGAETQYF,TGCGCCAGCAGCTTGGGGGTCGGCGGGGGGGCCGAGACCCAGTACTTC
TRBJ1-2,.,.,TRBV28,13,CASSLSSNYGYTF,TGTGCCAGCAGTTTAAGCTCCAACTATGGCTACACCTTC
TRBJ2-7,.,.,TRBV28,12,CASSLLGDEQYF,TGTGCCAGCAGTTTGCTAGGGGACGAGCAGTACTTC
TRBJ2-5,.,TRBD2,TRBV11-2,18,CASSLGSSGGTIQETQYF,TGTGCCAGCAGCTTAGGAAGTAGCGGGGGGACCATACAAGAGACCCAGTACTTC
TRBJ2-7,.,TRBD1,TRBV5-1,15,CASSTGTGVRYEQYF,TGCGCCAGCAGCACAGGGACAGGGGTAAGGTACGAGCAGTACTTC
TRBJ2-7,once,.,TRBV6-1,13,CASTIAIGYEQYF,TGTGCCAGCACCATAGCGATCGGATACGAGCAGTACTTC
TRBJ2-7,once,TRBD2,TRBV5-1,13,CASSPTSGYEQYF,TGCGCCAGCAGTCCGACTAGCGGGTACGAGCAGTACTTC
TRBJ2-3,once,TRBD2,TRBV25-1,16,CASSGFSGGAIDTQYF,TGTGCCAGCAGTGGCTTTAGCGGGGGGGCGATAGATACGCAGTATTTT
TRBJ2-7,.,TRBD1,TRBV16,15,CASRIGTGGTYEQYF,TGTGCCAGCAGGATAGGGACAGGGGGCACCTACGAGCAGTACTTC
TRBJ1-6,few,.,TRBV28,12,CASSSPGSPLHF,TGTGCCAGCTCTAGCCCGGGATCACCCCTCCACTTT
TRBJ2-4,.,.,TRBV21-1,12,CASSNTFQIQYF,TGTGCCAGCAGCAATACGTTTCAGATTCAGTACTTC
TRBJ2-3,.,TRBD2,TRBV9,15,CASSVGLAGTDTQYF,TGTGCCAGCAGCGTCGGACTAGCAGGAACAGATACGCAGTATTTT
TRBJ1-4,.,TRBD1,TRBV4-2,16,CASSQDRGQGLRKLFF,TGTGCCAGCAGCCAAGATCGGGGACAGGGCTTGAGGAAACTGTTTTTT
TRBJ2-3,.,.,TRBV4-1,14,CASSLNGDTDTQYF,TGCGCCAGCAGCCTCAATGGAGACACAGATACGCAGTATTTT
TRBJ1-3,.,TRBD1,TRBV15,20,CATSRDLVGTGESSGNTIYF,TGTGCCACCAGCAGAGATTTAGTCGGGACAGGGGAATCCTCTGGAAACACCATATATTTT
TRBJ1-1,.,TRBD1,TRBV6-1,14,CASIRTGRSAEAFF,TGTGCCAGCATAAGGACAGGTCGAAGCGCTGAAGCTTTCTTT
TRBJ1-2,.,TRBD1,TRBV2,14,CASRGQGISNGYTF,TGTGCCAGCAGGGGACAGGGAATCTCCAATGGCTACACCTTC
TRBJ1-5,.,.,TRBV4-1,15,CASSQEDRPNQPQHF,TGCGCCAGCAGCCAAGAGGACAGACCCAATCAGCCCCAGCATTTT
TRBJ2-5,.,TRBD1,TRBV6-5,16,CASSYSQAGGGETQYF,TGTGCCAGCAGTTACTCGCAGGCAGGGGGCGGGGAGACCCAGTACTTC
TRBJ1-2,.,.,TRBV30,14,CAWSLTDFNYGYTF,TGTGCCTGGAGTCTGACAGACTTCAACTATGGCTACACCTTC
TRBJ1-4,.,TRBD1,TRBV6-1,14,CASRVTGANEKLFF,TGTGCCAGCAGAGTAACAGGGGCTAATGAAAAACTGTTTTTT
TRBJ1-1,.,TRBD1,TRBV2,13,CASKTGQYTEAFF,TGTGCCAGCAAAACGGGACAGTACACTGAAGCTTTCTTT
TRBJ1-5,few,.,TRBV5-4,15,CASSSGPGEGQPQHF,TGTGCCAGCAGCTCCGGGCCAGGGGAAGGACAGCCCCAGCATTTT
TRBJ2-3,.,TRBD2,TRBV7-8,16,CASSSRTSGFTDTQYF,TGTGCCAGCAGCTCTCGGACTAGCGGGTTCACAGATACGCAGTATTTT
TRBJ1-2,.,.,TRBV13,17,CASSGPWDTELDYGYTF,TGTGCCAGCAGCGGGCCTTGGGACACGGAATTGGACTATGGCTACACCTTC
TRBJ2-3,.,.,TRBV15,14,CATSRALSTDTQYF,TGTGCCACCAGCAGAGCACTTTCGACAGATACGCAGTATTTT